The clone carrying this T cell receptor beta chain was found many times. These data come from a study of blood T cells in healthy people across ages. The CDR3 length is 15 residues. Germline lookup yields CDR1 LGHNA and CDR2 YSLEER. Trimming pared 4 bases from V and 8 bases from J, leaving 18 bases between. Combining a sample-barcoded 5' primer with a J-beta primer mix, a second PCR ran for about 7 to 11 cycles. From the 5' RACE reads, TCRdb called clonotypes with MiXCR, one entry per CDR3 protein. The sample lists over 1,500,000 distinct CDR3 sequences; about 39% were seen once. The chain uses TRBV4-3 and TRBJ1-5; no definite D call. This clonotype was obtained from a human donor in good health. The sequenced sample consisted of blood. CDR3 loop: CASSPEGRDFEPQHF. CDR3 DNA: TGCGCCAGCAGCCCGGAGGGAAGGGATTTTGAGCCCCAGCATTTT.